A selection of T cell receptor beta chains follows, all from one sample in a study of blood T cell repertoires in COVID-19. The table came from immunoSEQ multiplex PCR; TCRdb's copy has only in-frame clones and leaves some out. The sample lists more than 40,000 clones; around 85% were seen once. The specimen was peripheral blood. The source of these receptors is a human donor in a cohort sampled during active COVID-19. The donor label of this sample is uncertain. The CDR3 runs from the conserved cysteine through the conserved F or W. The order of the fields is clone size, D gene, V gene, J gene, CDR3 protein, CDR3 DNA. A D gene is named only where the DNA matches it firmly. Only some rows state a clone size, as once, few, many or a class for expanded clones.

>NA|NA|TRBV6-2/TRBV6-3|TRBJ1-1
CASSYTGNTEAFF
TGTGCCAGCAGTTATACGGGGAACACTGAAGCTTTCTTT
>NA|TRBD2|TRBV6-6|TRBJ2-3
CASSWTSGGTDTQYF
TGTGCCAGCAGTTGGACTAGCGGGGGCACAGATACGCAGTATTTT
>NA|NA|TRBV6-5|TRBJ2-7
CASRPGFYYEQYF
TGTGCCAGCAGGCCAGGGTTTTACTACGAGCAGTACTTC
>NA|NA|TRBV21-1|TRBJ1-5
CASSEDRGRYNQPQHF
TGTGCCAGCAGCGAGGACAGGGGGCGGTACAATCAGCCCCAGCATTTT
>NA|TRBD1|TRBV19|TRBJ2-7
CASSIGTGTYEQYF
TGTGCCAGTAGTATCGGGACAGGCACCTACGAGCAGTACTTC
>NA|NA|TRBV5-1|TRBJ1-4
CASSSTVTNEKLFF
TGCGCCAGCAGCTCGACAGTAACTAATGAAAAACTGTTTTTT
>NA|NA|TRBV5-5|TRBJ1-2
CASTQGWTDYGYTF
TGTGCCAGCACCCAAGGCTGGACAGACTATGGCTACACCTTC
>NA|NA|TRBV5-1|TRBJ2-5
CASSFGSQETQYF
TGCGCCAGCAGCTTTGGCAGCCAAGAGACCCAGTACTTC
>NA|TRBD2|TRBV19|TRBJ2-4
CASSVLAGGYKNIQYF
TGTGCCAGTAGTGTGCTAGCGGGGGGGTACAAAAACATTCAGTACTTC
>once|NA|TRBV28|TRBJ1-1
CASSAAGQQNTEAFF
TGTGCCAGCTCCGCGGCGGGGCAGCAGAACACTGAAGCTTTCTTT
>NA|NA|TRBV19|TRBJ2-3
CASSMWGADTQYF
TGTGCCAGTAGTATGTGGGGGGCAGATACGCAGTATTTT
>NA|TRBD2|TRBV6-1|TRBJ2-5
CASSEALAGGLETQYF
TGTGCCAGCAGTGAAGCGCTAGCGGGGGGGTTGGAGACCCAGTACTTC
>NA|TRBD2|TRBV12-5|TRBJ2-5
CASGAGGGGQETQYF
TGTGCTAGTGGCGCGGGCGGGGGAGGACAAGAGACCCAGTACTTC
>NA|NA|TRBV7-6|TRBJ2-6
CASSQDTRGANVLTF
TGTGCCAGCAGCCAAGACACCAGGGGGGCCAACGTCCTGACTTTC
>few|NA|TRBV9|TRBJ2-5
CASSAPRPSKNQETQYF
TGTGCCAGCAGTGCCCCCCGGCCTAGCAAAAACCAAGAGACCCAGTACTTC
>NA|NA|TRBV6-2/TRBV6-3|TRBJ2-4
CASSAPGLAKNIQYF
TGTGCCAGCAGTGCTCCGGGACTAGCCAAAAACATTCAGTACTTC
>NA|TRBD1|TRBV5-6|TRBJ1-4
CASSTTGGEEKLFF
TGTGCCAGCAGCACTACAGGGGGAGAAGAAAAACTGTTTTTT
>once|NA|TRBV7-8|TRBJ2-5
CASSLFNQETQYF
TGTGCCAGCAGCTTGTTTAACCAAGAGACCCAGTACTTC
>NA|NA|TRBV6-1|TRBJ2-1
CASSEGPGAYNEQFF
TGTGCCAGCAGTGAAGGGCCGGGGGCCTACAATGAGCAGTTCTTC
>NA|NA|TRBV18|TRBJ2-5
CASSRGLNQETQYF
TGTGCCAGCTCACGCGGACTGAACCAAGAGACCCAGTACTTC
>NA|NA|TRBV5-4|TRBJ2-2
CASSLRTMPGELFF
TGTGCCAGCAGCCTGCGGACAATGCCCGGGGAGCTGTTTTTT
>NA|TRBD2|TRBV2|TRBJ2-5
CASSVRGTSKGETQYF
TGTGCCAGCAGTGTCCGCGGGACTAGCAAGGGGGAGACCCAGTACTTC
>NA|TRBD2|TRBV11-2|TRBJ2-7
CASSLGASGGSSYEQYF
TGTGCCAGCAGCTTAGGCGCCAGCGGGGGCTCCTCCTACGAGCAGTACTTC
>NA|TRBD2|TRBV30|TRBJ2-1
CAWRPGGGHQFF
TGTGCCTGGAGACCCGGGGGGGGACATCAGTTCTTC
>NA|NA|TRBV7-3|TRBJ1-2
CASSLIPGQGNYGYTF
TGTGCCAGCAGCTTAATCCCCGGGCAGGGAAACTATGGCTACACCTTC
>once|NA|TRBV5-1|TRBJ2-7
CASSLAQGRSYEQYF
TGCGCCAGCAGCTTGGCACAGGGACGCTCCTACGAGCAGTACTTC
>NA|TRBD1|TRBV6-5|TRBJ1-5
CASSSDRERRQPQHF
TGTGCCAGCAGTTCCGACAGGGAGAGGCGGCAGCCCCAGCATTTT
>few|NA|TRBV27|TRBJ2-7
CASSLPHSAPTNEQYF
TGTGCCAGCAGTCTACCCCACTCGGCCCCTACTAACGAGCAGTACTTC
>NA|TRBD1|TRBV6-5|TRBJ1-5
CASRLQGGREPQHF
TGTGCCAGCAGGTTACAGGGGGGAAGGGAGCCCCAGCATTTT
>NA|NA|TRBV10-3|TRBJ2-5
CAISGALETQYF
TGTGCCATCAGTGGGGCTTTGGAGACCCAGTACTTC
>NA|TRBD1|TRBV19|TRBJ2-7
CATSSDRGRYEQYF
TGTGCCACTAGCTCGGACAGGGGGCGCTACGAGCAGTACTTC
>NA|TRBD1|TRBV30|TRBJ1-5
CAPEGDRGNQPQHF
TGTGCCCCGGAGGGGGACAGGGGGAATCAGCCCCAGCATTTT
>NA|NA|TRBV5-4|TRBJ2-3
CASSLSSTYTDTQYF
TGTGCCAGCAGCTTAAGTAGTACTTACACAGATACGCAGTATTTT
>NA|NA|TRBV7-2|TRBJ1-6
CASSPRDGGNSPLHF
TGTGCCAGCAGCCCGCGGGACGGCGGGAATTCACCCCTCCACTTT
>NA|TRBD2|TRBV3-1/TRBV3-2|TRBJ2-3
CASSQGTSGGVTQYF
TGTGCCAGCAGCCAAGGCACTAGCGGGGGGGTTACGCAGTATTTT
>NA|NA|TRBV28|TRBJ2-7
CASSLQAYEQYF
TGTGCCAGCAGTTTGCAGGCTTACGAGCAGTACTTC
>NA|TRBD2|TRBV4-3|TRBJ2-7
CASSQERGLANEQYF
TGCGCCAGCAGCCAAGAAAGGGGACTAGCTAACGAGCAGTACTTC
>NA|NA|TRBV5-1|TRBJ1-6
CASSLDSNSPLHF
TGCGCCAGCAGCTTAGACAGCAATTCACCCCTCCACTTT
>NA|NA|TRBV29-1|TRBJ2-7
CSVARGQGNEQYF
TGCAGCGTTGCCAGGGGCCAGGGGAACGAGCAGTACTTC
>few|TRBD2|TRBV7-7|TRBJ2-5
CASSQLAGGLQETQYF
TGTGCTAGCAGCCAACTAGCGGGGGGGCTCCAAGAGACCCAGTACTTC
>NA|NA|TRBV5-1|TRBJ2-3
CASSLVSGLTTDTQYF
TGCGCCAGCAGCTTGGTTAGTGGACTAACCACAGATACGCAGTATTTT
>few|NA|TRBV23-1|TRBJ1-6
CASSHRGGGAPCSPLHF
TGCGCCAGCAGTCATAGGGGTGGCGGGGCACCGTGTTCACCCCTCCACTTT
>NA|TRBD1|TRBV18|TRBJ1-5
CASSLMGQGNQPQHF
TGTGCCAGCTCCCTCATGGGACAGGGTAATCAGCCCCAGCATTTT
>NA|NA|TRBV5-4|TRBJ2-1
CASSLVASSYNEQFF
TGTGCCAGCAGCTTGGTAGCGAGCTCCTACAATGAGCAGTTCTTC
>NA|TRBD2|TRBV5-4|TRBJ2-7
CASSGTSGVGNEQYF
TGTGCCAGCAGCGGAACTAGCGGGGTTGGGAACGAGCAGTACTTC
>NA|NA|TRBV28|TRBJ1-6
CASSLNRWGQANSPLHF
TGTGCCAGCAGTTTAAATAGATGGGGGCAGGCTAATTCACCCCTCCACTTT
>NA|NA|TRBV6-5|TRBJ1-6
CASKSDSYNSPLHF
TGTGCCAGCAAATCAGACTCCTATAATTCACCCCTCCACTTT
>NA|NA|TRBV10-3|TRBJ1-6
CAISESSQDNSPLHF
TGTGCCATCAGTGAGTCATCACAGGATAATTCACCCCTCCACTTT
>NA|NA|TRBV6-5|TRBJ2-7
CASSRQDGGSYEQYF
TGTGCCAGCAGTAGACAGGACGGAGGTTCCTACGAGCAGTACTTC
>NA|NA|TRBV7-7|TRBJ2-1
CASSSKGGEGNEQFF
TGTGCTAGCAGCTCCAAGGGCGGGGAAGGGAATGAGCAGTTCTTC
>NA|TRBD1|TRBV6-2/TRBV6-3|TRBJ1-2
CASSFPVKGQGKRINYGYTF
TGTGCCAGCAGTTTCCCAGTGAAAGGACAGGGAAAGCGGATTAACTATGGCTACACCTTC
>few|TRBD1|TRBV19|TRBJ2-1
CASRRQGGMPYNEQFF
TGTGCCAGTAGAAGACAGGGGGGGATGCCCTACAATGAGCAGTTCTTC
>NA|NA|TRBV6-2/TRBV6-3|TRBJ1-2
CASSRQAINYGYTF
TGTGCCAGCAGCCGACAGGCAATAAACTATGGCTACACCTTC
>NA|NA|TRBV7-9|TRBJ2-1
CASSSTDSLEYNEQFF
TGTGCCAGCAGCTCAACGGACAGCTTGGAGTACAATGAGCAGTTCTTC
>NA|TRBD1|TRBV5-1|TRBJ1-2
CASSPTGANYGYTF
TGCGCCAGCAGCCCGACAGGGGCTAACTATGGCTACACCTTC
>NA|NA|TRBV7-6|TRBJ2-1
CASSPRGYNEQFF
TGTGCCAGCAGCCCTCGGGGCTACAATGAGCAGTTCTTC
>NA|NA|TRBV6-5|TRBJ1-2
CASREGRISYGYTF
TGTGCCTCCCGGGAGGGCCGGATATCTTATGGCTACACCTTC
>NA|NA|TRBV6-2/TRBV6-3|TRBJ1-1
CASSQGSEAFF
TGTGCCAGCAGTCAGGGGTCTGAAGCTTTCTTT
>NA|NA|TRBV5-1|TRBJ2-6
CASIGTGSSGANVLTF
TGCGCCAGCATCGGCACGGGAAGCTCTGGGGCCAACGTCCTGACTTTC